A single T cell receptor beta chain is shown here with its context. RNA, at about 0.45 to 1 ug, was reverse transcribed with random hexamers. MiXCR, applied by TCRdb to the immunoSEQ multiplex PCR reads, yields one record per CDR3 protein. The sample lists about 83,000 distinct CDR3 sequences, 95% to 96% occurring once. After removal of 4 bases from V and 5 bases from J, the junction contained 10 bases not matched to a gene. The CDR3 consists of 15 residues. CDR1 is SGDLS, CDR2 YYNGEE, per germline. The data stem from a study of CD8 T cells in Susac syndrome. The sequenced material came from CD8+ T cells from PBMCs. The source is a human donor with Susac syndrome. The rearrangement links TRBV9 to TRBJ2-5; 8 bases are shared with TRBD2. The CDR3 protein is CASSSNEREWETQYF. The CDR3 nucleotides read TGTGCCAGCAGCTCCAACGAGCGGGAGTGGGAGACCCAGTACTTC.